The sequence of this T cell receptor (beta chain) was determined in a study of control samples from healthy donors and cancer patients. Trimming left V 5 bases short and J 2 bases short, with 7 bases between. Germline assignment: CDR1 LNHDA and CDR2 SQIVND (reference sequence). The CDR3 is 13 residues long. Sequenced by immunoSEQ multiplex PCR; TCRdb stores in-frame clones only, minus some. The data contain around 80,000 clones, 94% of them singletons. The sample consisted of blood. This clonotype was obtained from a woman aged 30 to 39 in good health. This rearrangement joins TRBV19 to TRBJ1-5; D remains unclear. CDR3 residues: CASSEGGNQPQHF. CDR3 sequence (DNA): TGTGCCAGTAGTGAGGGAGGCAATCAGCCCCAGCATTTT.